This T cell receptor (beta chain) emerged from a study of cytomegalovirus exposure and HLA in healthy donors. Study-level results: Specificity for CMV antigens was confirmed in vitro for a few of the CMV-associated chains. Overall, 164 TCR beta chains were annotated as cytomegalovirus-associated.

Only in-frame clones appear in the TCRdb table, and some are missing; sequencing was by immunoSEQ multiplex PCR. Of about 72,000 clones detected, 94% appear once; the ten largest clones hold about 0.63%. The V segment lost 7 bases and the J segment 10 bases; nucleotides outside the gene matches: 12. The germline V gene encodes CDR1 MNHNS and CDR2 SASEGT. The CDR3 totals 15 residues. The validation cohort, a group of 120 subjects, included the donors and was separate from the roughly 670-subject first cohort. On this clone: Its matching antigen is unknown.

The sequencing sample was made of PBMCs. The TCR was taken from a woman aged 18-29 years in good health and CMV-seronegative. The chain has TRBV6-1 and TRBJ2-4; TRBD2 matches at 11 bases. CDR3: CASTQTSGAKGIQYF. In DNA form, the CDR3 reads TGTGCCAGCACACAGACTAGCGGGGCTAAGGGGATTCAGTACTTC.